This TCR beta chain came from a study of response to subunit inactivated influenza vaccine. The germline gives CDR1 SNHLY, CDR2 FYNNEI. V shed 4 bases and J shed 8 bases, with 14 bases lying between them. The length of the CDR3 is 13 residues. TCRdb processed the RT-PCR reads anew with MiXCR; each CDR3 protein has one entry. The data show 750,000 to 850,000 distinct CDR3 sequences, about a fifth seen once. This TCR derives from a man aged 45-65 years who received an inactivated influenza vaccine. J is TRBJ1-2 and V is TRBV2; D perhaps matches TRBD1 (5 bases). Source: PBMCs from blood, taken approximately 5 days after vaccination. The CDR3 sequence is CASSGWQGGGYTF. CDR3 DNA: TGTGCCAGCAGTGGGTGGCAGGGAGGAGGCTACACCTTC.